This TCR beta chain is drawn from a study of T cell repertoires in ileal Crohn's disease. Whole-study results and caveats: Compared with non-smokers, active smokers at surgery showed more clonal expansions.

In regard to this clone: Its specificity is not known.

V lost 4 bases and J 5 bases, leaving 16 bases between the germline ends. The CDR3 runs to 14 residues. Germline V gene sequence: CDR1 SGHNT, CDR2 YYREEE (reference sequence). This table comes from immunoSEQ multiplex PCR, and its TCRdb copy is limited to in-frame clones, with some not included. The data show around 7,400 clones, roughly four fifths seen once. This clonotype was sampled from an adult with Crohn's disease. V usage is TRBV5-4 and J usage is TRBJ2-7, with D tentatively TRBD1 (6 bases). Sequenced: ileal tissue. CDR3 coding DNA: TGTGCCAGCAGCCTGAACAGGGCTCACCACGAGCAGTACTTC. Its protein product is CASSLNRAHHEQYF.